The 14 T cell receptor beta chains reported below all come from one sample, sequenced in a study of human T cells and chemical hapten exposure (dated by TCRdb to the early 2020s). Preparation of the library involved RACE. TCRdb lists the instrument as NextSeq 500. Using fastp at Q25 and MiXCR, TCRdb reprocessed the public reads and kept productive beta chains. CDR3 protein duplicates are merged, each entry listing the most common genes and DNA. The sample contains some 90,000 distinct CDR3 sequences, 8.5% to 9% of them found a single time. Just over 2.5% of the sample is held by the ten biggest clonotypes. In light of the paper, this sample's time point label describes: pre-sensitization, week 0. The label giving this sample's treatment or condition can be read as: therapeutic diphenylcyclopropenone sensitization with weekly scalp DPC. Specimen: whole blood, collected in connection with sensitization to the hapten diphenylcyclopropenone (DPC). The receptors here all came from a man aged 40-49 years with alopecia areata. Some clones in this sample may be carry-over from other donors' samples.

This clonotype was observed a single time. This rearrangement joins TRBV7-6 to TRBJ2-1, with 7 positions matching TRBD2. Germline CDR1 SGHVS, CDR2 FNYEAQ. This CDR3 contains 13 residues. The V and J ends lost 4 bases and 7 bases, in that order; junction bases with no gene match: 4. CDR3 region: CASSSMGGNEQFF. The CDR3 coding sequence is TGTGCCAGCAGCTCGATGGGAGGGAATGAGCAGTTCTTC.

V and J are TRBV16 and TRBJ1-2, with D possibly being TRBD1 (5 bases). This CDR3 region has 16 residues. V shed 4 bases and J shed 0 bases, with 15 bases lying between them. Germline lookup yields CDR1 KGHSY and CDR2 FQNENV. The CDR3 nucleotides are TGTGCCAGCAGCCCCCTCCTTGGGGCCCCTAACTATGGCTACACCTTC. Translation gives CASSPLLGAPNYGYTF.

The rearrangement uses TRBV5-1 and TRBJ1-4; 8 bases line up with TRBD1. The CDR3 contains 15 residues. Trimming cost V 4 bases and J 6 bases; bases outside gene matches: 8. The germline V gene encodes CDR1 SGHRS and CDR2 YFSETQ. CDR3 sequence reads: CASSTDRGSYEKLFF. The CDR3 region has the DNA TGCGCCAGCAGCACTGACAGGGGTTCGTATGAAAAACTGTTTTTT.

This clonotype was detected many times. The chain couples TRBV6-2 or TRBV6-3 to TRBJ1-5; D uncertain. The germline V gene encodes CDR1 MNHEY and CDR2 SVGEGT. Trimming removed 7 bases from V and 0 bases from J, with 10 bases in between. The CDR3 covers 14 residues. The CDR3 sequence is CASNPGYSNQPQHF. In DNA form, the CDR3 reads TGTGCCAGCAATCCGGGATATAGCAATCAGCCCCAGCATTTT.

This clonotype was seen many times. The rearrangement joins TRBV4-3 to TRBJ2-1, with 7 nucleotides matching TRBD2. This CDR3 has 16 residues. Germline trimming cut 0 bases from V and 7 bases from J; bases unmatched to any gene: 9. Per the germline V gene, CDR1 is LGHNA and CDR2 is YSLEER. CDR3 coding DNA: TGCGCCAGCAGCCAAGATGTGGGCGGGAGTATGAATGAGCAGTTCTTC. This codes for CASSQDVGGSMNEQFF.

The V gene is TRBV11-3, the J gene TRBJ2-3; 9 positions match TRBD1. The V gene's germline CDR1 is SGHNT and CDR2 YENEEA. This CDR3 is built from 15 residues. Losses at the gene ends were 5 bases for V and 4 bases for J; bases not matched to a gene: 7. This CDR3 reads CASSIGDRAPDTQYF. DNA of the CDR3: TGTGCCAGCAGCATCGGGGACAGGGCGCCAGATACGCAGTATTTT.

This clonotype was observed many times. Written as DNA, the CDR3 is TGTGCCAGCAGTCTTCAACAGGGATCTAATGGCTACACCTTC. Amino acids: CASSLQQGSNGYTF. The rearrangement uses TRBV12-3 or TRBV12-4 and TRBJ1-2; tentatively, D is TRBD1 (6 bases). The CDR3 is made up of 14 amino acids. V was cut by 5 bases and J by 6 bases, with 16 bases left in between.

The genes are TRBV29-1 and TRBJ2-7, with a possible D match to TRBD2 (6 bases). The V gene's germline CDR1 is SQVTM and CDR2 ANQGSEA. V gave up 2 bases and J gave up 0 bases, with 14 bases separating them. CDR3 length equals 15 residues. The CDR3 is CSVEPCGILSYEQYV. The CDR3 DNA follows: TGCAGCGTTGAACCTTGCGGGATCCTCTCCTACGAGCAGTACGTC.

The gene calls are TRBV2 and TRBJ2-2; TRBD2 aligns across 10 bases. The length of the CDR3 is 16 residues. The V segment lost 4 bases and the J segment 1 base; nucleotides outside the gene matches: 3. Germline V gene sequence: CDR1 SNHLY, CDR2 FYNNEI. The CDR3 nucleotides read TGTGCCAGCAGTGTCCGACTAGCGGGGAACACCGGGGAGCTGTTTTTT. Its protein is CASSVRLAGNTGELFF.

This clonotype has a handful of counts. V gene TRBV2 combines with J gene TRBJ1-5; a weak D match, TRBD1 (5 bases). This CDR3 is built from 14 residues. Germline V gives CDR1 SNHLY, CDR2 FYNNEI. V was cut by 6 bases and J by 3 bases, with 12 bases left in between. DNA for the CDR3: TGTGCCAGCAGGGGGCTGCAGGTCAATCAGCCCCAGCATTTT. This codes for CASRGLQVNQPQHF.

This clonotype was counted only a few times. The V and J genes are TRBV28 and TRBJ2-3; 14 positions match TRBD2. The CDR3 loop spans 17 amino acids. The germline V gene encodes CDR1 MDHEN and CDR2 SYDVKM. V lost 7 bases and J lost 5; bases outside the gene matches: 11. The CDR3 nucleotides are TGTGCCAGCATTACTTCGGGACTAGCGGGAGACGGAGATACGCAGTATTTT. It encodes CASITSGLAGDGDTQYF. Filled out from reference TRBV28 and TRBJ2-3, the complete variable domain reads DVKVTQSSRYLVKRTGEKVFLECVQDMDHENMFWYRQDPGLGLRLIYFSYDVKMKEKGDIPEGYSVSREKKERFSLILESASTNQTSMYLCASITSGLAGDGDTQYFGPGTRLTVL.

This clonotype was picked up a small number of times. V and J are TRBV27 and TRBJ1-5, with a possible D match to TRBD1 (6 bases). V was shortened by 3 bases and J by 7 bases, with 13 bases between the two germline ends. The CDR3 is 14 amino acids. Per the germline V gene, CDR1 is MNHEY and CDR2 is SMNVEV (reference sequence). The CDR3 region has the DNA TGTGCCAGCAGTTTCTCACAGGGTCGGCAGCCCCAGCATTTT. Translation gives CASSFSQGRQPQHF.

This clonotype was counted between two and nine times. The rearrangement uses TRBV6-5 and TRBJ2-7; D could derive from TRBD1 or TRBD2 (5 bases each). The germline V gene has CDR1 MNHEY and CDR2 SVGAGI. Deletions cut 2 bases from V and 6 bases from J, with 11 bases between. The CDR3 is 13 residues long. CDR3 sequence (DNA): TGTGCCAGCAGTTACGCCTTGAGGGGCGAGCAGTACGTC. Translated, it gives CASSYALRGEQYV.

This clonotype showed up many times. The gene calls are TRBV5-6 and TRBJ1-1; TRBD1 matches 12 bases. The CDR3 extends over 15 amino acids. Germline assignment: CDR1 SGHDT and CDR2 YYEEEE. With 4 bases clipped from V and 7 bases from J, the junction kept 8 bases outside the gene matches. CDR3 in DNA: TGTGCCAGCAGCCAAGCCGGGACAGGGGGCGGTGAAGCTTTCTTT. Its protein is CASSQAGTGGGEAFF.